This passage covers 6 T cell receptor beta chains from one sample sequenced in a study of blood T cell repertoires in COVID-19. Method: immunoSEQ multiplex PCR; TCRdb's copy keeps in-frame clones and lacks some. In the table there are about 170,000 clones, 70% to 85% of which are singletons. The sequenced sample consisted of peripheral blood. The receptors derive from a woman over 75 with acute or convalescent COVID-19.

The chain is built from TRBV18 and TRBJ2-5; TRBD2 matches 7 bases. The V gene's germline CDR1 is KGHSH and CDR2 LQKENI. The V segment lost 6 bases and the J segment 1 base; nucleotides outside the gene matches: 2. This CDR3 region has 13 residues. CDR3 sequence (DNA): TGTGCCAGCTCGCTAGCGGTCCAAGAGACCCAGTACTTC. Translating gives CASSLAVQETQYF.

About this clone itself: One junction end does not reproduce the germline sequence, and a read error may be involved. The chain employs TRBV27 and TRBJ1-4; 9 bases are shared with TRBD1. This CDR3 is built from 14 residues. Germline CDR1 MNHEY, CDR2 SMNVEV (reference sequence). In DNA form, the CDR3 reads TGTGCCAGCGGTTTGACAGGGGGAATGGAAAAACTGTTTTTT. Its translation: CASGLTGGMEKLFF. Filled out from reference TRBV27 and TRBJ1-4, the complete variable domain reads EAQVTQNPRYLITVTGKKLTVTCSQNMNHEYMSWYRQDPGLGLRQIYYSMNVEVTDKGDVPEGYKVSRKEKRNFPLILESPSPNQTSLYFCASGLTGGMEKLFFGSGTQLSVL.

The rearrangement links TRBV29-1 to TRBJ2-7, with D unclear. CDR3 length equals 12 residues. The V gene lost 7 bases and the J gene lost 6 bases, with 16 bases spanning the gap. Germline V gene lookup returns CDR1 SQVTM and CDR2 ANQGSEA. The CDR3 DNA is TGCAGCGCCGCCCAGATGGGCGCCGAGCAGTACTTC. Residues: CSAAQMGAEQYF.

This clone was detected only a few times. The chain is built from TRBV5-5 and TRBJ1-2; TRBD1 matches at 7 bases. Germline CDR1 reads SGHKS; CDR2 reads YYEKEE (reference sequence). The length of the CDR3 is 13 residues. Trimming cost V 7 bases and J 2 bases; bases outside gene matches: 5. DNA for the CDR3: TGTGCCAGCTTTGACAGGGCGAACTATGGCTACACCTTC. Its protein product is CASFDRANYGYTF.

The chain joins TRBV9 to TRBJ1-3; D is possibly TRBD1 (5 bases). The CDR3 totals 16 residues. CDR1 and CDR2 from the germline V gene are SGDLS and YYNGEE. The V end was cut by 0 bases, the J end by 0 bases, with 10 bases between. The chain's CDR3 is CASSVAWGGSGNTIYF. The CDR3 bases are TGTGCCAGCAGCGTAGCTTGGGGGGGCTCTGGAAACACCATATATTTT.

This chain links TRBV10-3 with TRBJ2-1, with TRBD2 matching over 7 bases. This CDR3 has 18 residues. V was pared by 0 bases and J by 3 bases, with 11 bases of the junction left unmatched. Germline V lookup: CDR1 ENHRY, CDR2 SYGVKD. In DNA form, the CDR3 reads TGTGCCATCAGTGAGTCACGAGGTACTAGCGATCGCTACAATGAGCAGTTCTTC. As protein: CAISESRGTSDRYNEQFF.